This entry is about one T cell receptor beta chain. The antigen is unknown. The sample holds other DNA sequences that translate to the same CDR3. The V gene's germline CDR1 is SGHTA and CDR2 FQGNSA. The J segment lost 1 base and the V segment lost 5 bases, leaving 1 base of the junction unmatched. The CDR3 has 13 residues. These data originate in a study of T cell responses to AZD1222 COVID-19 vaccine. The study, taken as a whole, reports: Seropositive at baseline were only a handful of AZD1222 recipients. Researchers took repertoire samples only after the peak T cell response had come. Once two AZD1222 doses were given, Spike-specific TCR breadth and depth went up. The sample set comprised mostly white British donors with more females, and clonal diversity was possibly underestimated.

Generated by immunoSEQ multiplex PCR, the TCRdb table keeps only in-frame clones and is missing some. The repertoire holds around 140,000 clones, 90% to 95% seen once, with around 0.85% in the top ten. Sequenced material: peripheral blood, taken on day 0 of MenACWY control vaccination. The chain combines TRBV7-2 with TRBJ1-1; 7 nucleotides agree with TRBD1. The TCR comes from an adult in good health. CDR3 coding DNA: TGTGCCAGCAGCAGGGACAGGAACACTGAAGCTTTCTTT. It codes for CASSRDRNTEAFF.